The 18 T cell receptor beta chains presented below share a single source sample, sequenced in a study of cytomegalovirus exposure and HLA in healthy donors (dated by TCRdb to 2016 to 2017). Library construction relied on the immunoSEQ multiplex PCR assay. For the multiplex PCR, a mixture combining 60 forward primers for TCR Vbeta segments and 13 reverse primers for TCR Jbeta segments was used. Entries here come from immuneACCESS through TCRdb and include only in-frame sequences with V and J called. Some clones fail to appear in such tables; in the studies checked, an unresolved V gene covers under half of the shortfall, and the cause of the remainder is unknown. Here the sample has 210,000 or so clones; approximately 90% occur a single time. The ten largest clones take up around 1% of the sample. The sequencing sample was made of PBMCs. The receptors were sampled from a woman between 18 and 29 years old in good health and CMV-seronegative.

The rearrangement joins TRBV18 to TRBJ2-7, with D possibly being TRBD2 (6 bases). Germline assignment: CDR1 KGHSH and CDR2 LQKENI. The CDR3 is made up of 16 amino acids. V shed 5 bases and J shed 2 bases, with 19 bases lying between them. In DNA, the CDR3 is TGTGCCAGCTCATCGATATCCGGGACTGGTACCTACGAGCAGTACTTC. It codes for CASSSISGTGTYEQYF.

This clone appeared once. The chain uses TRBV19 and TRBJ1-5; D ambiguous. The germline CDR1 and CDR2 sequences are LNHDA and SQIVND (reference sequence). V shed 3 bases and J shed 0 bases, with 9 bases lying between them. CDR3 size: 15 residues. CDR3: CASSIGRYSNQPQHF. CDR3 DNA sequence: TGTGCCAGTAGTATTGGCAGGTATAGCAATCAGCCCCAGCATTTT.

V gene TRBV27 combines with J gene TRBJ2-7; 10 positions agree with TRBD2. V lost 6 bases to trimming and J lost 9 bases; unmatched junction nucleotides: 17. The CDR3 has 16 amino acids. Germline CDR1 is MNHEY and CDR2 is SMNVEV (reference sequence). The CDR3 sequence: CASSPDLAGDRTPQYF. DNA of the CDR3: TGTGCCAGCAGCCCCGACCTAGCGGGGGACCGAACCCCGCAGTACTTC.

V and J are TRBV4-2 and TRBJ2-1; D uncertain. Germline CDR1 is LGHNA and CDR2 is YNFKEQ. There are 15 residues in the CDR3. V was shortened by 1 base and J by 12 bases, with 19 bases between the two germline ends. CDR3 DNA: TGTGCCAGCAGCCAAGCGTCTACCCTAATCGTCGGGCAGTTCTTC. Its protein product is CASSQASTLIVGQFF.

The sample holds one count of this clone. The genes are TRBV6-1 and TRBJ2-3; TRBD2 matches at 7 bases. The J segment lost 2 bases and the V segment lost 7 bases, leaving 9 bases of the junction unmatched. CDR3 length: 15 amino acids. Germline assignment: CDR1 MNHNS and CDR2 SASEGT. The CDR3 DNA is TGTGCCAGCACCCCACTAGCGTGGAACACAGATACGCAGTATTTT. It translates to CASTPLAWNTDTQYF.

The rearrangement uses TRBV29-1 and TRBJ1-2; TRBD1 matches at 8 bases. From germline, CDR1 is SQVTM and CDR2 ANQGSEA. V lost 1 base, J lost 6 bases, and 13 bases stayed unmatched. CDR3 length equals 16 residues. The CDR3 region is CSVEGRGTGGNHGYTF. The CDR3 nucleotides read TGCAGCGTTGAAGGAAGGGGAACAGGGGGTAATCATGGCTACACCTTC.

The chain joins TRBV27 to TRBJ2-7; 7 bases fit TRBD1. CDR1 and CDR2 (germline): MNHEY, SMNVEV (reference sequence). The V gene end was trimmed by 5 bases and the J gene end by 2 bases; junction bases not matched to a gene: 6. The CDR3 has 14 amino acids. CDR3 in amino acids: CASSPDRVPYEQYF. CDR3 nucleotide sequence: TGTGCCAGCAGTCCCGACAGGGTCCCCTACGAGCAGTACTTC.

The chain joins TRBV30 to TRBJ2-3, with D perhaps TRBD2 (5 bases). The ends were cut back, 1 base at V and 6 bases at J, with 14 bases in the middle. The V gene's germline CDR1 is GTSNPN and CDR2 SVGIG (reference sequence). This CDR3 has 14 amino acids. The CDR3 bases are TGTGCCTGGAGTGGTTGGCGGCCGGGGGATACGCAGTATTTT. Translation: CAWSGWRPGDTQYF.

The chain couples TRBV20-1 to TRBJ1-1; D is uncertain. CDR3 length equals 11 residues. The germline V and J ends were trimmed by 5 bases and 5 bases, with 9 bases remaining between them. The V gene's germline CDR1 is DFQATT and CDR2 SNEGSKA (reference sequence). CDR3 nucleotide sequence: TGCAGTGCTCTCCGGTGGACTGAAGCTTTCTTT. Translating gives CSALRWTEAFF.

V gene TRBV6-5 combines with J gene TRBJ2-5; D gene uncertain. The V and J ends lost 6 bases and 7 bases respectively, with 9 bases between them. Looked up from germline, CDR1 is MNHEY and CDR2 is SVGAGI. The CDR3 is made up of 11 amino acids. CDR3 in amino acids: CASSPGWTQYF. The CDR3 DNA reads TGTGCCAGCAGCCCCGGGTGGACCCAGTACTTC.

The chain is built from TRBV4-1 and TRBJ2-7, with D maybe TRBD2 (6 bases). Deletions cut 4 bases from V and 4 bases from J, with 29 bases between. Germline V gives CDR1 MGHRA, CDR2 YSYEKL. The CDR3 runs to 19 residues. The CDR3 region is CASSLRLGGEVPSPYEQYF. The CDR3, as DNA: TGCGCCAGCAGCCTCCGATTGGGGGGAGAGGTCCCTTCCCCATACGAGCAGTACTTC.

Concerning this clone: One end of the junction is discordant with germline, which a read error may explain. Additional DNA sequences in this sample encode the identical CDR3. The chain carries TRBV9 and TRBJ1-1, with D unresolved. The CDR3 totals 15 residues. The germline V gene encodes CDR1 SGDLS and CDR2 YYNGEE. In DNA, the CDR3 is TGTGCCAGCAGCGTATCATCGGGGAGCGACACTGAGGCTTTCTTT. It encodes CASSVSSGSDTEAFF. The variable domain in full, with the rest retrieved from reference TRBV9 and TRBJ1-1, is DSGVTQTPKHLITATGQRVTLRCSPRSGDLSVYWYQQSLDQGLQFLIQYYNGEERAKGNILERFSAQQFPDLHSELNLSSLELGDSALYFCASSVSSGSDTEAFFGQGTRLTVV.

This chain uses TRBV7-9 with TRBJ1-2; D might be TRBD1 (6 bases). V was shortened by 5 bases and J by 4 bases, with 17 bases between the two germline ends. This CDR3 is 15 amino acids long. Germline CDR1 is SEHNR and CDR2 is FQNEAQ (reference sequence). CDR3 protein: CASSAPGVGGYGYTF. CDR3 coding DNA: TGTGCCAGCAGCGCACCAGGGGTAGGGGGCTATGGCTACACCTTC.

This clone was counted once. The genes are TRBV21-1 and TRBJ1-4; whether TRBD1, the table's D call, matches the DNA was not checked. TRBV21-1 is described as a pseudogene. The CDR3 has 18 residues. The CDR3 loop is CASSTGQGRTATNEKLFF. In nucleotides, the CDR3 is TGTGCCAGCAGCACGGGACAGGGGAGGACGGCAACTAATGAAAAACTGTTTTTT.

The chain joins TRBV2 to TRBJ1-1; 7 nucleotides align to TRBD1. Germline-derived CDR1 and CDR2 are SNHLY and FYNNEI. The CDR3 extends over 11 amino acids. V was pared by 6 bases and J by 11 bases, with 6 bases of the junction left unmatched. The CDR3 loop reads CASRETGLAFF. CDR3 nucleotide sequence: TGTGCCAGCAGAGAGACAGGGTTGGCTTTCTTT.

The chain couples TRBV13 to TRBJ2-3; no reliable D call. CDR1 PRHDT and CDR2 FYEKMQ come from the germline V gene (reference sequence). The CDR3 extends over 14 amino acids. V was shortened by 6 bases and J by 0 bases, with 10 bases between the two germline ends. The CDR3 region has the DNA TGTGCCAGCAGTATGAGTGTTAGCACAGATACGCAGTATTTT. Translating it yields CASSMSVSTDTQYF.

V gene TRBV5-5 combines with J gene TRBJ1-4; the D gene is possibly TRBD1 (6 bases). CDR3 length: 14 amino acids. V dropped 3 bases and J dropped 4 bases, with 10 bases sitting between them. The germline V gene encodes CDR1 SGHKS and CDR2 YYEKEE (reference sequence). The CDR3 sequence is CASSSDSFNEKLFF. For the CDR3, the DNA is TGTGCCAGCAGCTCGGACAGTTTTAATGAAAAACTGTTTTTT. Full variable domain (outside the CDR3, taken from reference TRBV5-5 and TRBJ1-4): DAGVTQSPTHLIKTRGQQVTLRCSPISGHKSVSWYQQVLGQGPQFIFQYYEKEERGRGNFPDRFSARQFPNYSSELNVNALLLGDSALYLCASSSDSFNEKLFFGSGTQLSVL.

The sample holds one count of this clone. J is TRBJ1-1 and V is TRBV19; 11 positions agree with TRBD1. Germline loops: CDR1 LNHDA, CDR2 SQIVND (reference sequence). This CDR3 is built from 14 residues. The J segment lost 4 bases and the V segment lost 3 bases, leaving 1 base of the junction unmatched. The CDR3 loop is CASSMGQGVTEAFF. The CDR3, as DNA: TGTGCCAGTAGTATGGGACAGGGGGTCACTGAAGCTTTCTTT.